This TCR beta chain was captured by sequencing in a study of blood T cell repertoires in COVID-19 (dated by TCRdb to about 2020). With respect to the entire study: Samples covering the acute and convalescent phases of COVID-19 were provided by collaborators in the United States, Italy and Spain. The prospective study material was composed of cDNA or gDNA derived from T cells, B-cell-depleted T cells, or PBMCs. The dataset comprised deeply sampled blood TCRbeta repertoires from subjects exposed to, actively infected with, or recovered from COVID-19. A freely available public database, intended as a resource for researchers studying the immune response to SARS-CoV-2, is where the repertoires were released. Samples were obtained from the ongoing ImmuneRACE study (first 160 participants) and from some 1,200 subjects provided by 6 global collaborators. Nearly every sample came with metadata listing a de-identified subject ID, COVID-19 status, age in years and sex. HLA class I and class II types, where available, came from metadata supplied by the sample provider rather than from assay-based typing. The paper's findings and limits, for the study overall: How much clinical and demographic metadata was included differed by source and by participant, and the metadata was provided uncurated.

In the prospective study, participants were 18 to 89 years old, resided in 24 geographic areas of the United States, and were enrolled through a virtual design. In the prospective study, cohorts were assigned on the basis of participant-reported clinical history obtained from a screening survey and a study questionnaire. In the prospective study, whole blood, serum and a nasopharyngeal or oropharyngeal swab were collected from each participant by mobile phlebotomists. Prospective study participants could optionally give additional blood draws and questionnaires over an approximately two-month period. Before DNA extraction, prospective study blood samples were shipped either frozen or at room temperature. In the germline V gene (reference sequence), CDR1 corresponds to GTSNPN and CDR2 to SVGIG. V drops 7 bases and J drops 8 bases, leaving 17 bases in between. The CDR3, cysteine through phenylalanine, is 12 amino acids long. The retained sequence is limited to the CDR3, 36 bases, with the frame set at the first base.

Of note for this clone: Its target antigen remains unknown. No base qualities exist here, and no much larger clone lies one base off it.

TCRbeta CDR3 regions were amplified from genomic DNA by means of the immunoSEQ Assay, a bias-controlled multiplex PCR. Concerning the study's data processing: Within the assay, amplification of reference gene primers was used to estimate how many nucleated cells each sample contained. Sequence reads were collapsed and filtered to measure the absolute abundance of every unique TCRbeta CDR3 rearrangement. Productive Simpson clonality was computed per sample as the square root of Simpson's diversity index over productive rearrangements. This immuneACCESS table, as held by TCRdb, lists in-frame sequences with V and J called but not all clones. Of the missing ones, under half trace to an unresolved V gene in checked studies; the others have no known cause. V, J and clone size derive from that table, while D and trimming were established from the DNA sequence. The sample has about 170,000 clones on record, 80% to 90% of them singletons. The top ten clones comprise around 3.6% of the sample.

The receptor's source is a woman aged 45 to 65 in a cohort exposed to, infected with or recovered from COVID-19 (not recorded which). The sequenced material came from PBMCs or T cells enriched from blood (not recorded which). This receptor chain uses TRBV30 and TRBJ1-2, with an unclear D gene assignment. The CDR3 protein: CAYRGLSGGYTF. The bases are TGTGCCTACAGAGGACTCTCCGGGGGCTACACCTTC. The full variable domain, with segments outside the CDR3 supplied by the reference TRBV30 and TRBJ1-2 proteins, appears as SQTIHQWPATLVQPVGSPLSLECTVEGTSNPNLYWYRQAAGRGLQLLFYSVGIGQISSEVPQNLSASRPQDRQFILSSKKLLLSDSGFYLCAYRGLSGGYTFGSGTRLTVV.